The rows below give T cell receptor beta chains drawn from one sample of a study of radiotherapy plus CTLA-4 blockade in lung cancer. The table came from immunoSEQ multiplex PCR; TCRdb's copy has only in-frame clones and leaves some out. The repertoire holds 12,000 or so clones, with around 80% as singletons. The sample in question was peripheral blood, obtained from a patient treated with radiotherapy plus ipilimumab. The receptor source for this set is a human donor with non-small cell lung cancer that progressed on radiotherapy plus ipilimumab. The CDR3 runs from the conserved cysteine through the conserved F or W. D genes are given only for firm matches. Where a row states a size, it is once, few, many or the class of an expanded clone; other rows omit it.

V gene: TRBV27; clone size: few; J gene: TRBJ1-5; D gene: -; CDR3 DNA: TGTGCCAGCAGGCCGGGGGTGTTGGGCAATCAGCCCCAGCATTTT; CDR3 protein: CASRPGVLGNQPQHF
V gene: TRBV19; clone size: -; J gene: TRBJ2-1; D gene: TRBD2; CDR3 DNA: TGTGCCACCGGGACTAGCGGGTTCAATGAGCAGTTCTTC; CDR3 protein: CATGTSGFNEQFF
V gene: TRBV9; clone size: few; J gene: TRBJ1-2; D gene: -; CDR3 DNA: TGTGCCAGCAGCGTAGCAGGGGAAGCTAACTATGGCTACACCTTC; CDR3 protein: CASSVAGEANYGYTF
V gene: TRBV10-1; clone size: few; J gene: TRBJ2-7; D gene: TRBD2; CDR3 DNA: TGCGCCAGCAGTGACCGCCGACTAGCGGGGGTCCCGAACGAGCAGTACTTC; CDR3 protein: CASSDRRLAGVPNEQYF
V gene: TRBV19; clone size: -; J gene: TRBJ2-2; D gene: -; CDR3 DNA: TGTGCCAGTAAGGCCCGACAGGCGAACACCGGGGAGCTGTTTTTT; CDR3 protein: CASKARQANTGELFF
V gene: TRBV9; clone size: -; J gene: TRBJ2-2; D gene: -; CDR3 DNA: TGTGCCAGCAGCGTAGCGGTAGTCGGGCCAGGGTCAGCCGGGGAGCTGTTTTTT; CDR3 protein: CASSVAVVGPGSAGELFF
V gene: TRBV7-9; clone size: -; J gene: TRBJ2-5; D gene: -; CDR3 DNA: TGTGCCAGCAGCTTATTTCGGGGGACCGCATACTACGAGACCCAGTACTTC; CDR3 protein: CASSLFRGTAYYETQYF
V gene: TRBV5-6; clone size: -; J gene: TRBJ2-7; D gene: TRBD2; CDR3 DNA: TGTGCCAGCAGCTTACTTAGCGGGGGGCTTTCCTACGAGCAGTACTTC; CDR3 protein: CASSLLSGGLSYEQYF
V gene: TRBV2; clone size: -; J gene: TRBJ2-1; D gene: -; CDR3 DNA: TGTGCCAGCAGTAGCAATGCGGGGTATGAGCAGTTCTTC; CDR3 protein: CASSSNAGYEQFF
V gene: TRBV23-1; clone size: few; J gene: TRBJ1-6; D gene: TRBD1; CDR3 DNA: TGCGCCAGCAGTCAAACGGGACAGGGCTCCTATAATTCACCCCTCCACTTT; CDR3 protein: CASSQTGQGSYNSPLHF
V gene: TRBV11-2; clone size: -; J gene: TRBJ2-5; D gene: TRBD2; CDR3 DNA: TGTGCCAGCAGCCCGGGACTAGCGGGGGGGGAGACCCAGTACTTC; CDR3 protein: CASSPGLAGGETQYF
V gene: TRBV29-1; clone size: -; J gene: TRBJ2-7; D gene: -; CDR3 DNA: TGCAGCGTTGGGGATAGCTCCTACGAGCAGTACTTC; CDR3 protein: CSVGDSSYEQYF
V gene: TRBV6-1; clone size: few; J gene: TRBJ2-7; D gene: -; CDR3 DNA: TGTGCCAGCAGTGAAGAGGGGGACTACGAGCAGTACTTC; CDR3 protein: CASSEEGDYEQYF
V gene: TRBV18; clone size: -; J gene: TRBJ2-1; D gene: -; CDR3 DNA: TGTGCCAGCTCCCAGATAGAGGGCGATGAGCAGTTCTTC; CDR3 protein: CASSQIEGDEQFF
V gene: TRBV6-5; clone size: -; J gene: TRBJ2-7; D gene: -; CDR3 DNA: TGTGCCAGCAGCCAGGGCGACGCCTACGAGCAGTACTTC; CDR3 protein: CASSQGDAYEQYF
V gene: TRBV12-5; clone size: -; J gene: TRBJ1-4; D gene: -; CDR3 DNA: TGTGCTAGTGGCCCGTCAGGGATTCAGGGTAATGAAAAACTGTTTTTT; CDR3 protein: CASGPSGIQGNEKLFF
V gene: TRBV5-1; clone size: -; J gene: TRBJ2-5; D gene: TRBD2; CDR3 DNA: TGCGCCAGCAGCTCCGGGACTAGCCTCCAAGAGACCCAGTACTTC; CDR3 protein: CASSSGTSLQETQYF
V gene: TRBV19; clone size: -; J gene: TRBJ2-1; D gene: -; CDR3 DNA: TGTGCCAGTAGTATAGCGCCCCACAATGAGCAGTTCTTC; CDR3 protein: CASSIAPHNEQFF
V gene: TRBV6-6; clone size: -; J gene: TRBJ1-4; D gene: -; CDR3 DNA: TGTGCCAGCAGTCCAAATAAACAGGGCTCTGAAAAACTGTTTTTT; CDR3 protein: CASSPNKQGSEKLFF
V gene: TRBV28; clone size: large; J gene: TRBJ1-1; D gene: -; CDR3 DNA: TGTGCCAGCAGTCCACCTTCTTCGGGGTTGAACACTGAAGCTTTCTTT; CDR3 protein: CASSPPSSGLNTEAFF
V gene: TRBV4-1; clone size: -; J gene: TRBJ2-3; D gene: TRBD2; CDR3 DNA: TGCGCCAGCAGCCAAGAAGGGACTAGCGGGGCGTCTAGCACAGATACGCAGTATTTT; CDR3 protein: CASSQEGTSGASSTDTQYF
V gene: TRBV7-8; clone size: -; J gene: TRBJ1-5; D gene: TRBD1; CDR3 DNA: TGTGCCAGCAGCTTGGGACAGCATCAGCCCCAGCATTTT; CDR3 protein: CASSLGQHQPQHF
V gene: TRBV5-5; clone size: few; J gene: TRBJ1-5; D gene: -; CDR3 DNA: TGTGCCAGCAGCTTCTCACCCCTAACAGAGAATCAGCCCCAGCATTTT; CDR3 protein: CASSFSPLTENQPQHF
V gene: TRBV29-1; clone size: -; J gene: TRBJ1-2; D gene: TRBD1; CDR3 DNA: TGCAGCGTTAAGGGGGCTGTTCTTGGCTACACCTTC; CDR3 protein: CSVKGAVLGYTF
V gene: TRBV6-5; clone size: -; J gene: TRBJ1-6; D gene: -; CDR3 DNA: TGTGCCAGCAGTTATGCCGGCACCTATAATTCACCCCTCCACTTT; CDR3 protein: CASSYAGTYNSPLHF
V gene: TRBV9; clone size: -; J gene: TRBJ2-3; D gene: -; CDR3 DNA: TGTGCCAGCAGCCCCGCGGGAAGCCGGGGCACAGATACGCAGTATTTT; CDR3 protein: CASSPAGSRGTDTQYF
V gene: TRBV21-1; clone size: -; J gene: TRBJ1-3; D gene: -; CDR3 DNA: TGTGCCAGCACCGGACAGGGGTGCTCTGGAAACACCATATATTTT; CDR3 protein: CASTGQGCSGNTIYF
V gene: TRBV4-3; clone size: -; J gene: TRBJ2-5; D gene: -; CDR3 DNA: TGCGCCAGCAGCCAAGATCTGTACTTCCAAGAGACCCAGTACTTC; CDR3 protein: CASSQDLYFQETQYF
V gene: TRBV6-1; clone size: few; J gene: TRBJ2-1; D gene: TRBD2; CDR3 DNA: TGTGCCAGCAGTGACATAGCGGGGAACAATGAGCAGTTCTTC; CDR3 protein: CASSDIAGNNEQFF
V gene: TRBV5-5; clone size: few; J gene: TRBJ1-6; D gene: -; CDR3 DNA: TGTGCCAGCAGCTATACGGGACAAAATAATTCACCCCTCCACTTT; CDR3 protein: CASSYTGQNNSPLHF
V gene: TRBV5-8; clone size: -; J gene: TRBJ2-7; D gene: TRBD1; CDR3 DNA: TGTGCCAGCAGGGAGGGGACAGGGATTACCTACGAGCAGTACTTC; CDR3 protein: CASREGTGITYEQYF
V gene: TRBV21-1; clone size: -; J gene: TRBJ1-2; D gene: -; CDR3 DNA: TGTGCCAGCAGCAAAATGGTACCGGGACAGGGGTCCTATGGCTACACCTTC; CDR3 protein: CASSKMVPGQGSYGYTF